The next 5 T cell receptor beta chains were all read from a single sample in a study of lymphopenia after photon versus proton radiotherapy. Some clones are missing from TCRdb's copy, which holds only in-frame ones; the method was immunoSEQ multiplex PCR. The table includes some 170,000 clones, around nine tenths detected once. The sequenced sample was peripheral blood, obtained from a patient treated with photon-based radiotherapy. The receptors come from a man between 45 and 60 years old with gastric cancer.

A remark on this clone: This same CDR3 is encoded by further DNA sequences in the sample. The chain carries TRBV19 and TRBJ2-2; 7 bases align to TRBD1. V was clipped by 6 bases and J by 1 base; unmatched bases: 2. The germline V gene encodes CDR1 LNHDA and CDR2 SQIVND (reference sequence). This CDR3 has 14 residues. The CDR3 DNA follows: TGTGCCAGTAGCCGGACAGGGAACACCGGGGAGCTGTTTTTT. Encoded protein: CASSRTGNTGELFF. Complete variable domain (other parts from reference TRBV19 and TRBJ2-2): DGGITQSPKYLFRKEGQNVTLSCEQNLNHDAMYWYRQDPGQGLRLIYYSQIVNDFQKGDIAEGYSVSREKKESFPLTVTSAQKNPTAFYLCASSRTGNTGELFFGEGSRLTVL.

The chain uses TRBV27 and TRBJ2-5; 9 bases match TRBD1. The J segment lost 4 bases and the V segment lost 6 bases, leaving 6 bases of the junction unmatched. Germline V gene sequence: CDR1 MNHEY, CDR2 SMNVEV (reference sequence). This CDR3 has 14 residues. CDR3 in amino acids: CASRPTGGGETQYF. The CDR3 DNA follows: TGTGCCAGCAGACCTACAGGGGGCGGAGAGACCCAGTACTTC.

The chain couples TRBV11-3 to TRBJ2-1; TRBD1 aligns across 7 bases. Germline CDR1 is SGHNT and CDR2 is YENEEA. CDR3 size: 15 residues. The J segment lost 3 bases and the V segment lost 5 bases, leaving 7 bases of the junction unmatched. In nucleotides, the CDR3 is TGTGCCAGCAGCCGGACCCAGGGGGACTACAATGAGCAGTTCTTC. It translates to CASSRTQGDYNEQFF.

The chain carries TRBV19 and TRBJ1-5, with D uncertain. This CDR3 contains 12 residues. The ends were cut back, 6 bases at V and 3 bases at J, with 6 bases in the middle. Germline V gene sequence: CDR1 LNHDA, CDR2 SQIVND (reference sequence). Here the CDR3 reads CASSATNQPQHF. CDR3 nucleotides: TGTGCCAGTAGCGCTACCAATCAGCCCCAGCATTTT.

V usage is TRBV5-4 and J usage is TRBJ2-7; D gene uncertain. The CDR3 length is 13 residues. Trimming removed 4 bases at V and 3 bases at J, with 11 bases between. The germline gives CDR1 SGHNT, CDR2 YYREEE (reference sequence). The CDR3 nucleotides are TGTGCCAGCAGCCCTGGGCTCCGCTACGAGCAGTACTTC. It codes for CASSPGLRYEQYF.